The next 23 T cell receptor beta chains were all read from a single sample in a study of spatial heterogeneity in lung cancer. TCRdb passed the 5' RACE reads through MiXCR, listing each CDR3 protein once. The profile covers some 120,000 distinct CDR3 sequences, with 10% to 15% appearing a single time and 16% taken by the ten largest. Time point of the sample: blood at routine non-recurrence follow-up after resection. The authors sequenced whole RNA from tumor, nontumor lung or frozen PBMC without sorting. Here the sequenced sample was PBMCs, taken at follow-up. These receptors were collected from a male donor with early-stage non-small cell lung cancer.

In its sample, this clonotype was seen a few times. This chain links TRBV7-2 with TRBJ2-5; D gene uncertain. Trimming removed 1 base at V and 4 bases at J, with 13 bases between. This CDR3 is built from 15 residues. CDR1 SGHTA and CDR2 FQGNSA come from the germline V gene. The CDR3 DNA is TGTGCCAGCAGCTTAGACCACAAACTGGTAGAGACCCAGTACTTC. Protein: CASSLDHKLVETQYF.

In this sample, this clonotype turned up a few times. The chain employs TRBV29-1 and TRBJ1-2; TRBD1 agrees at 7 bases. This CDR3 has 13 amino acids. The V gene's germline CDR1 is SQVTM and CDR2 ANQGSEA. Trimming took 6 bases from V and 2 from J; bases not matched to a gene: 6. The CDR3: CSVRTGDNYGYTF. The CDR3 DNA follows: TGCAGCGTCCGGACAGGCGACAACTATGGCTACACCTTC.

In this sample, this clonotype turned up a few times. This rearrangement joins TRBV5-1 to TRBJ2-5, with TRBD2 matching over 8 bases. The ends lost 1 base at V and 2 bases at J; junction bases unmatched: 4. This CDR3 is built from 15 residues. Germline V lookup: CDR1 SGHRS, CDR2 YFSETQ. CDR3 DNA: TGCGCCAGCAGCTTGACGGGGGGGCCTCAAGAGACCCAGTACTTC. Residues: CASSLTGGPQETQYF.

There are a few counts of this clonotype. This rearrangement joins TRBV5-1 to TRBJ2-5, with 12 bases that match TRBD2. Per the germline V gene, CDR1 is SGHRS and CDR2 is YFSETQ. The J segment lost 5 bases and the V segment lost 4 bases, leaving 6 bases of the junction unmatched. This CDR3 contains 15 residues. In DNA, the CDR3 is TGCGCCAGCAGCCAGACTAGCGGGGGAGTTGAGACCCAGTACTTC. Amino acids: CASSQTSGGVETQYF. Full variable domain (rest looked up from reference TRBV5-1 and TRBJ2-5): KAGVTQTPRYLIKTRGQQVTLSCSPISGHRSVSWYQQTPGQGLQFLFEYFSETQRNKGNFPGRFSGRQFSNSRSEMNVSTLELGDSALYLCASSQTSGGVETQYFGPGTRLLVL.

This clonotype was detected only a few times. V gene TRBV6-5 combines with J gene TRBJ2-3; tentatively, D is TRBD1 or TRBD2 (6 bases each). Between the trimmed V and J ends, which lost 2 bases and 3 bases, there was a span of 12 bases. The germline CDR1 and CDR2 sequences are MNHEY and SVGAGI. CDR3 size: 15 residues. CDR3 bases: TGTGCCAGCAGTTACGGAGGGGGTGCGACAGATACGCAGTATTTT. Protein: CASSYGGGATDTQYF.

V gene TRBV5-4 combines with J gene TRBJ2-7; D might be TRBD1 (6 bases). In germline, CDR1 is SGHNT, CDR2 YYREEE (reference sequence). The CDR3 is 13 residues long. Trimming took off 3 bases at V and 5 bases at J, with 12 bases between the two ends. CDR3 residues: CASSSLPGDEQYF. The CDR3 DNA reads TGTGCCAGCAGCTCCTTGCCAGGGGACGAGCAGTACTTC. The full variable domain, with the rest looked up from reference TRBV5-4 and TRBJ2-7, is ETGVTQSPTHLIKTRGQQVTLRCSSQSGHNTVSWYQQALGQGPQFIFQYYREEENGRGNFPPRFSGLQFPNYSSELNVNALELDDSALYLCASSSLPGDEQYFGPGTRLTVT.

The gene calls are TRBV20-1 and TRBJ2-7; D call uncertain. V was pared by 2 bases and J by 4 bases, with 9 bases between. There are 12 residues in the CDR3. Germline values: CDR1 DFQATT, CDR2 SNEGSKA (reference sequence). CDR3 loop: CSARLGWYEQYF. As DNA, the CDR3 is TGCAGTGCTAGACTTGGCTGGTACGAGCAGTACTTC.

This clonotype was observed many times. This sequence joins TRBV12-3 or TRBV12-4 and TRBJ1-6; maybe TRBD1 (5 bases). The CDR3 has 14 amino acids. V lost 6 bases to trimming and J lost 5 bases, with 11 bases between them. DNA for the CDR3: TGTGCCAGCAGACCGGGGACGGATAATTCACCCCTCCACTTT. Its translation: CASRPGTDNSPLHF.

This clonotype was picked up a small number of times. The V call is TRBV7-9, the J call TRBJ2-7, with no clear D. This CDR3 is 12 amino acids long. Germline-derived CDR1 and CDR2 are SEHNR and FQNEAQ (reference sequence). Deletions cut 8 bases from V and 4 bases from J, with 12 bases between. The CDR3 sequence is CASRGISYEQYF. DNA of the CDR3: TGTGCCAGCCGCGGCATAAGTTACGAGCAGTACTTC.

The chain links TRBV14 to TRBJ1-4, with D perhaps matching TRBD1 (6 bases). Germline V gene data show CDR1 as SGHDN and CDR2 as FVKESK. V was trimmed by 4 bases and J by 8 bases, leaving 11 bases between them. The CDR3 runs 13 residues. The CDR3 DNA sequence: TGTGCCAGCAGCCCGGGACAACGGGAAAAACTGTTTTTT. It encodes CASSPGQREKLFF.

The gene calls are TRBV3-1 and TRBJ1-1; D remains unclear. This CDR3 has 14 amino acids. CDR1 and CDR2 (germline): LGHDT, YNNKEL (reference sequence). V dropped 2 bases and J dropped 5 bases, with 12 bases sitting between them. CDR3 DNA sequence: TGTGCCAGCAGCCAACGGGCTGAGGGAACTGAAGCTTTCTTT. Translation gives CASSQRAEGTEAFF. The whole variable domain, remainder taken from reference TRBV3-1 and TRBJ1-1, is DTAVSQTPKYLVTQMGNDKSIKCEQNLGHDTMYWYKQDSKKFLKIMFSYNNKELIINETVPNRFSPKSPDKAHLNLHINSLELGDSAVYFCASSQRAEGTEAFFGQGTRLTVV.

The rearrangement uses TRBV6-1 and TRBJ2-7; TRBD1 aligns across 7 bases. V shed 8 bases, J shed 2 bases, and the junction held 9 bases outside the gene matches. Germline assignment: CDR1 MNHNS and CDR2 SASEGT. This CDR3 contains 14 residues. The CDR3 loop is CASARDSETYEQYF. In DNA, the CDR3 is TGTGCCAGCGCCCGGGACAGTGAGACCTACGAGCAGTACTTC.

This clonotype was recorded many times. CDR3 DNA: TGTGCCAGCAGCTTAACTAGCGGGGGTAATCAAGAGACCCAGTACTTC. This gives the protein CASSLTSGGNQETQYF. The V call is TRBV7-3, the J call TRBJ2-5; 9 bases are shared with TRBD2. CDR3 length equals 16 residues. CDR1 and CDR2 (germline): SGHTA, FQGTGA. V was pared by 0 bases and J by 2 bases, with 4 bases of the junction left unmatched.

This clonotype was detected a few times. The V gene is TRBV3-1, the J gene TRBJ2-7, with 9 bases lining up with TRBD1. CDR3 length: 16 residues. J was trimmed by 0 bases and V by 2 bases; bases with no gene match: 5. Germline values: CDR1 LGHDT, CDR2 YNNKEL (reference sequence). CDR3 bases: TGTGCCAGCAGCCAAATAACAGGGGGCGTCTCCTACGAGCAGTACTTC. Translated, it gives CASSQITGGVSYEQYF.

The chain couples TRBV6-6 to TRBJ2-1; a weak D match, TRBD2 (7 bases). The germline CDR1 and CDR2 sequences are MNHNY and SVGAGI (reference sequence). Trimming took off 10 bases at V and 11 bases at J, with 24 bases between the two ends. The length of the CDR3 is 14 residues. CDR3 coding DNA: TGTGCCAACCGCCCGGGGAGGGGGGGAAATAAGCAGTTCTTC. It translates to CANRPGRGGNKQFF.

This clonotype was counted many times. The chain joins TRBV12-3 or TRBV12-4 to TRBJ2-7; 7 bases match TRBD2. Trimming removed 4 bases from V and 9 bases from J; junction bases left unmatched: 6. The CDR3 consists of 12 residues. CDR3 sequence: CASSSPGEGQYF. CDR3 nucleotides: TGTGCCAGCAGTTCCCCCGGGGAGGGGCAGTACTTC.

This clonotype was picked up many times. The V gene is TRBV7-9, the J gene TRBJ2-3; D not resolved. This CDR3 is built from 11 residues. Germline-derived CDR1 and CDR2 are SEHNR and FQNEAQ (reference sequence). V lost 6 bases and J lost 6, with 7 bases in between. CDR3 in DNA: TGTGCCAGCAGTCAGTACGATACGCAGTATTTT. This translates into CASSQYDTQYF.

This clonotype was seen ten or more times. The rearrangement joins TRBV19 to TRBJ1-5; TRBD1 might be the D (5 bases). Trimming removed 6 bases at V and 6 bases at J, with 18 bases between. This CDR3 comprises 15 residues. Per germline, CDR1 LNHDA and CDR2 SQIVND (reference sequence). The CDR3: CASRTTGRSGQPQHF. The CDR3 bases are TGTGCCAGTAGAACCACGGGACGGTCAGGTCAGCCCCAGCATTTT.

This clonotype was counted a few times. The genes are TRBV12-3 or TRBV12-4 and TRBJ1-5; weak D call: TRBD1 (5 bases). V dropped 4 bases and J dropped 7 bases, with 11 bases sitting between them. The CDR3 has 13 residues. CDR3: CASSYAQGQPQHF. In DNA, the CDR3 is TGTGCCAGCAGTTACGCCCAGGGACAGCCCCAGCATTTT.

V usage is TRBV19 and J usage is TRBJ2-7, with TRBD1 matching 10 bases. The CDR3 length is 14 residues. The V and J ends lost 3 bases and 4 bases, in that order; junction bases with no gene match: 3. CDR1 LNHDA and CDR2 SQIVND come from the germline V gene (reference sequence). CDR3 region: CASSMDRGIYEQYF. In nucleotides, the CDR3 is TGTGCCAGTAGTATGGACAGGGGGATATACGAGCAGTACTTC.

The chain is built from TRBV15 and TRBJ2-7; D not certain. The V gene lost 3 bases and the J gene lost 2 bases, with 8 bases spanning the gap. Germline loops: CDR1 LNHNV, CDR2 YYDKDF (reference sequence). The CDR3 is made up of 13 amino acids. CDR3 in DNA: TGTGCCACCAGCAGCCAGAAAGCCTACGAGCAGTACTTC. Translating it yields CATSSQKAYEQYF. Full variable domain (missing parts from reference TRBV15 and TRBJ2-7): DAMVIQNPRYQVTQFGKPVTLSCSQTLNHNVMYWYQQKSSQAPKLLFHYYDKDFNNEADTPDNFQSRRPNTSFCFLDIRSPGLGDTAMYLCATSSQKAYEQYFGPGTRLTVT.

The CDR3 reads CSALPDSRAYYEQYF. DNA of the CDR3: TGCAGTGCTCTCCCGGACAGCCGAGCCTACTACGAGCAGTACTTC. The V gene is TRBV20-1, the J gene TRBJ2-7; TRBD1 might be the D (6 bases). V was cut by 5 bases and J by 3 bases, with 20 bases left in between. CDR3 length: 15 residues. Germline-derived CDR1 and CDR2 are DFQATT and SNEGSKA (reference sequence).

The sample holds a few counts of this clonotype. The CDR3 loop is CASSLPMTGSSAFF. In DNA form, the CDR3 reads TGCGCCAGCAGCCTTCCCATGACAGGCTCTTCAGCTTTCTTT. The V call is TRBV4-1, the J call TRBJ1-1, with D tentatively TRBD1 (6 bases). From germline, CDR1 is MGHRA and CDR2 YSYEKL. The CDR3 extends over 14 amino acids. Trimming took off 4 bases at V and 10 bases at J, with 19 bases between the two ends.